This entry describes one T cell receptor beta chain. The entry originates in a study of blood T cell repertoires in COVID-19. About the study: Sample material is recorded as cDNA or gDNA derived from T cells, B-cell-depleted T cells, or PBMCs.

TCRdb keeps only in-frame clones here, not all; method: immunoSEQ multiplex PCR. The sample lists about 170,000 clones; roughly 82% were seen once. Germline V gives CDR1 MDHEN, CDR2 SYDVKM. V was clipped by 2 bases and J by 9 bases, with 11 bases between them. The CDR3 spans 13 residues. The V call is TRBV28, the J call TRBJ1-5; D unclear. This TCR came from a woman in her 70s with acute or convalescent COVID-19. Specimen: peripheral blood. CDR3 DNA sequence: TGTGCCAGCAGTTTACAGTATGGGCGGCCCCAGCATTTT. As protein: CASSLQYGRPQHF.